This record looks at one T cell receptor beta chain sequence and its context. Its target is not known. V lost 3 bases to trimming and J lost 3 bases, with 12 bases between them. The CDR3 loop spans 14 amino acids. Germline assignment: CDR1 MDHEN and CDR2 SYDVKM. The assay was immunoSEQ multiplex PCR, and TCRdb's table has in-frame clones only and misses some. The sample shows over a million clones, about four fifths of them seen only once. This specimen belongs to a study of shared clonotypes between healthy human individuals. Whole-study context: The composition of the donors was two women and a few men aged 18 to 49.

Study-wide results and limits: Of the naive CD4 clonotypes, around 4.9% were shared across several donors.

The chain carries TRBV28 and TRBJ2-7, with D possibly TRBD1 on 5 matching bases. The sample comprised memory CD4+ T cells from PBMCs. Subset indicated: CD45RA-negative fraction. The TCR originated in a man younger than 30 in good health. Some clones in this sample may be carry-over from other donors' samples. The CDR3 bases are TGTGCCAGCAGTTTTACAGGTACCCTCTACGAGCAGTACTTC. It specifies CASSFTGTLYEQYF.